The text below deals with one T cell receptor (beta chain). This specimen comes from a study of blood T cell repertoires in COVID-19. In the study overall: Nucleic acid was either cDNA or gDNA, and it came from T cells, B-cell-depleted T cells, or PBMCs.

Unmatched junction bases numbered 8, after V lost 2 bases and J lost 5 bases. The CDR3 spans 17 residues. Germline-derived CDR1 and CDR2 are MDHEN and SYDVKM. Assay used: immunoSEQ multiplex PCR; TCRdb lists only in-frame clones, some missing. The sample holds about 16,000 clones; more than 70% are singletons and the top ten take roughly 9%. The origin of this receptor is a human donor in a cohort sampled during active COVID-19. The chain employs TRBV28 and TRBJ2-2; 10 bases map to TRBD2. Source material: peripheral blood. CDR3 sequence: CASSLVAGGSITGELFF. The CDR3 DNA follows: TGTGCCAGCAGTTTAGTAGCGGGAGGCTCGATTACCGGGGAGCTGTTTTTT.